This TCR beta chain was recorded in a study of human T cells and chemical hapten exposure (dated by TCRdb to 2020 to 2022). The study in broad terms: For sensitization, 2% DPC in acetone was applied to a roughly 2 cm by roughly 2 cm area of upper inner arm skin. Patients additionally received weekly therapeutic DPC doses to the scalp throughout the roughly 26-week study period. Peripheral blood TCR repertoire changes were tracked in vivo in alopecia patients during primary and secondary sensitization to the hapten diphenylcyclopropenone (DPC). Patch testing was performed on the upper back with Finn chambers containing 0.01% DPC, and the patch tests were scored after 6 days according to International Contact Dermatitis Research Group standards. Approximately 30 alopecia patients provided blood for TCR sequencing at one to four time points (pre-sensitization, 2, 6 and 24 weeks). Libraries were combined into a pool for sequencing, and differences in TCR yield between samples came mainly from small differences in library volumes within the pool. Blood was sampled from patients pre-sensitization (week 0) and at 2, 6 and about 24 weeks after DPC sensitization. The mostly female patient cohort included alopecia areata with under or over 50% scalp involvement, alopecia totalis and alopecia universalis. The investigation overall reported the following: After repeated subsampling, changes were observed in the strength of the expansion versus patch-test correlation and in the threshold at which the correlation became significant. DPC sensitization did not change the number of TCRs with a frequency above 1 in 1000, and there was no evidence of changes in global repertoire structure. Patch test score correlated positively with the number of PT1 expanded TCRs, reaching significance at thresholds 8, 16 and 32 but not at 4. All patients had alopecia, a presumed autoimmune disease, so their immune response might differ from that of healthy individuals. Significantly more large CDR3 similarity clusters were formed by expanded TCRs than by pre-sensitization or healthy control sets, consistent with antigen-driven responses.

Comment on this clonotype: Its antigen specificity is not known. Base qualities were left out, and no much larger clone turns up one base away.

The library was prepared using RACE. Sequencing was performed on a NextSeq 500. During library preparation, unique molecular identifiers were attached to individual cDNA molecules so that TCRs could be counted quantitatively and reproducibly. Each blood RNA sample was used to sequence both TCR alpha and TCR beta chains. Regarding the original processing steps: A median of roughly 100,000 TCRs per sample was observed, with a range of 23,224 to 690,600. The Decombinator software suite was used to annotate V, J and CDR3 in the TCR reads. For PS versus PT1 abundance plots, all samples were subsampled to the same number of TCRs (28,000). Expanded TCRs were defined as absent before sensitization and observed at least eight times at the 2-week time point. TCRdb reprocessing: public reads trimmed at Q25 with fastp, clones called with MiXCR, in-frame beta chains kept. Records with the same CDR3 protein are collapsed into one entry carrying the most frequent genes and DNA. The V and J calls follow TCRdb's processing rather than the paper's. For this sample there are around 110,000 distinct CDR3 sequences; 9% to 13% appear just once. 1.2% to 1.5% of the sample rests with the top ten.

The cysteine opens and the phenylalanine closes a CDR3 of 16 amino acids. The CDR3 DNA has 48 bases and is translated from base 1. CDR1 is given as MGHRA and CDR2 as YSYEKL, both from the germline V gene. Trimming at the junction amounts to 0 bases on V and 0 bases on J, and the germline ends lie 11 bases apart. The intended sense of this specimen's time point label: patch test 1, 2 weeks after DPC sensitization. Sample treatment or condition, as interpreted from the label and publication: therapeutic diphenylcyclopropenone sensitization with weekly scalp DPC. At each patch-test visit, blood was drawn before the patch test was applied. Patients were considered eligible if aged 18 to 70, diagnosed with alopecia and deemed suitable for DPC therapy, and patients were excluded if pregnant. Total RNA was extracted from unfractionated whole blood that had been collected in Tempus Blood RNA tubes.

Recombination joined TRBV4-1 with TRBJ1-1, with no reliable assignment of the D segment. Sequences were derived from whole blood, sampled in connection with sensitization to the hapten diphenylcyclopropenone (DPC). This clonotype originated in a woman in her forties or fifties with alopecia areata. Some clones in this sample may be carry-over from other donors' samples. The CDR3 loop reads CASSQERTRMNTEAFF. The DNA sequence reads TGCGCCAGCAGCCAAGAGAGAACAAGAATGAACACTGAAGCTTTCTTT.